The rows below give T cell receptor beta chains drawn from one sample of a study of CD8 T cells in ankylosing spondylitis. TCRdb passed the 5' RACE reads through MiXCR, listing each CDR3 protein once. Among tens of thousands of distinct CDR3 sequences listed, just under 9% were seen once. Sequencing was performed on blood, either unsorted or a sorted T cell fraction (not recorded which). The receptor source for this set is a male donor with ankylosing spondylitis. Both conserved end residues are part of each CDR3. D genes are given only for firm matches. Where a row states a size, it is once, few, many or the class of an expanded clone; other rows omit it.

d_gene: NA; v_gene: TRBV5-6; abundance: few; j_gene: TRBJ2-5; CDR3aa: CASSLAMSRETQYF; CDR3nt: TGTGCCAGCAGCTTGGCCATGTCACGGGAGACCCAGTACTTC
d_gene: TRBD1; v_gene: TRBV4-1; abundance: NA; j_gene: TRBJ1-1; CDR3aa: CASSHAGGGDTEAFF; CDR3nt: TGCGCCAGCAGCCATGCAGGGGGCGGGGACACTGAAGCTTTCTTT
d_gene: TRBD1; v_gene: TRBV7-2; abundance: many; j_gene: TRBJ1-5; CDR3aa: CASSRDRGVSNQPQHF; CDR3nt: TGTGCCAGCAGTCGGGACAGGGGTGTGAGCAATCAGCCCCAGCATTTT
d_gene: NA; v_gene: TRBV29-1; abundance: many; j_gene: TRBJ1-1; CDR3aa: CSVFAFEAFF; CDR3nt: TGCAGCGTTTTCGCTTTTGAAGCTTTCTTT
d_gene: NA; v_gene: TRBV20-1; abundance: few; j_gene: TRBJ1-5; CDR3aa: CSARDTSDSYNQPQHF; CDR3nt: TGCAGTGCTAGAGATACTTCGGACAGCTACAATCAGCCCCAGCATTTT
d_gene: NA; v_gene: TRBV5-5; abundance: many; j_gene: TRBJ1-1; CDR3aa: CASSFRAATEAFF; CDR3nt: TGTGCCAGCAGCTTCAGGGCAGCCACTGAAGCTTTCTTT
d_gene: TRBD1; v_gene: TRBV7-9; abundance: NA; j_gene: TRBJ1-1; CDR3aa: CASSSTGVWTEAFF; CDR3nt: TGTGCCAGCAGCTCGACAGGGGTTTGGACTGAAGCTTTCTTT
d_gene: TRBD1; v_gene: TRBV7-8; abundance: NA; j_gene: TRBJ2-3; CDR3aa: CASSLAHGQGTDTQYF; CDR3nt: TGTGCCAGCAGCTTAGCGCATGGACAGGGTACAGATACGCAGTATTTT
d_gene: NA; v_gene: TRBV29-1; abundance: many; j_gene: TRBJ1-1; CDR3aa: CSVRGVNTEAFF; CDR3nt: TGCAGCGTTCGAGGGGTGAACACTGAAGCTTTCTTT
d_gene: NA; v_gene: TRBV6-1; abundance: few; j_gene: TRBJ1-5; CDR3aa: CASSEWETFYSNQPQHF; CDR3nt: TGTGCCAGCAGTGAGTGGGAAACTTTCTATAGCAATCAGCCCCAGCATTTT
d_gene: TRBD1; v_gene: TRBV7-8; abundance: many; j_gene: TRBJ2-1; CDR3aa: CASSFLDRAVNEQFF; CDR3nt: TGTGCCAGCAGCTTTCTTGACAGGGCGGTCAATGAGCAGTTCTTC
d_gene: TRBD1; v_gene: TRBV18; abundance: few; j_gene: TRBJ2-7; CDR3aa: CASSPSRGQGSDYEQYF; CDR3nt: TGTGCCAGCTCACCATCCAGGGGACAGGGGAGCGACTACGAGCAGTACTTC
d_gene: NA; v_gene: TRBV7-9; abundance: NA; j_gene: TRBJ2-1; CDR3aa: CASSLVGRGSSDEQFF; CDR3nt: TGTGCCAGCAGCTTAGTGGGCAGGGGATCGTCGGATGAGCAGTTCTTC
d_gene: NA; v_gene: TRBV10-3; abundance: few; j_gene: TRBJ1-1; CDR3aa: CAASTGENTEAFF; CDR3nt: TGTGCCGCCTCTACCGGGGAGAACACTGAAGCTTTCTTT
d_gene: NA; v_gene: TRBV29-1; abundance: many; j_gene: TRBJ2-1; CDR3aa: CSVDGDYYNEQFF; CDR3nt: TGCAGCGTTGATGGAGATTACTACAATGAGCAGTTCTTC
d_gene: TRBD1; v_gene: TRBV7-6; abundance: NA; j_gene: TRBJ2-2; CDR3aa: CASSWTGGRNTGELFF; CDR3nt: TGTGCCAGCAGCTGGACAGGGGGGCGTAACACCGGGGAGCTGTTTTTT
d_gene: TRBD2; v_gene: TRBV24-1; abundance: NA; j_gene: TRBJ2-1; CDR3aa: CATSDTSGLVMDEQFF; CDR3nt: TGTGCCACCAGTGATACGTCGGGACTAGTAATGGATGAGCAGTTCTTC
d_gene: NA; v_gene: TRBV20-1; abundance: many; j_gene: TRBJ1-1; CDR3aa: CSARHMSGTEAFF; CDR3nt: TGCAGTGCTCGTCACATGTCGGGCACTGAAGCTTTCTTT
d_gene: TRBD2; v_gene: TRBV13; abundance: many; j_gene: TRBJ2-1; CDR3aa: CASSPGTSGSREQFF; CDR3nt: TGTGCCAGCAGCCCGGGGACTAGTGGATCCAGAGAGCAGTTCTTC
d_gene: NA; v_gene: TRBV7-6; abundance: many; j_gene: TRBJ2-1; CDR3aa: CASSPNGNEQFF; CDR3nt: TGTGCCAGCAGCCCGAACGGTAATGAGCAGTTCTTC
d_gene: NA; v_gene: TRBV6-1; abundance: many; j_gene: TRBJ2-2; CDR3aa: CASNLAAGELFF; CDR3nt: TGTGCCAGCAATTTAGCTGCCGGGGAGCTGTTTTTT
d_gene: NA; v_gene: TRBV5-1; abundance: NA; j_gene: TRBJ1-1; CDR3aa: CASSSRPDNTEAFF; CDR3nt: TGCGCCAGCAGTAGTAGGCCGGATAACACTGAAGCTTTCTTT
d_gene: NA; v_gene: TRBV20-1; abundance: many; j_gene: TRBJ2-1; CDR3aa: CSAIPDQSSYNEQFF; CDR3nt: TGCAGTGCTATCCCGGACCAGAGCTCCTACAATGAGCAGTTCTTC
d_gene: NA; v_gene: TRBV19; abundance: NA; j_gene: TRBJ1-2; CDR3aa: CASSIDRWNYGYTF; CDR3nt: TGTGCCAGTAGTATAGATCGATGGAACTATGGCTACACCTTC
d_gene: TRBD2; v_gene: TRBV3-1; abundance: NA; j_gene: TRBJ2-4; CDR3aa: CASSHSGSENIQYF; CDR3nt: TGTGCCAGCAGTCATAGCGGGAGTGAAAACATTCAGTACTTC
d_gene: NA; v_gene: TRBV18; abundance: NA; j_gene: TRBJ1-5; CDR3aa: CASSSGPQHF; CDR3nt: TGTGCCAGCTCATCCGGGCCCCAGCATTTT
d_gene: TRBD2; v_gene: TRBV2; abundance: many; j_gene: TRBJ2-2; CDR3aa: CASSEFPGLAEDTGELFF; CDR3nt: TGTGCCAGCAGTGAGTTCCCCGGCCTAGCGGAGGACACCGGGGAGCTGTTTTTT
d_gene: TRBD1; v_gene: TRBV4-1; abundance: NA; j_gene: TRBJ2-3; CDR3aa: CASSPGGFTDTQYF; CDR3nt: TGCGCCAGCAGCCCAGGGGGCTTCACAGATACGCAGTATTTT
d_gene: NA; v_gene: TRBV11-2; abundance: NA; j_gene: TRBJ2-1; CDR3aa: CASSLGGGGMVEQFF; CDR3nt: TGTGCCAGCAGCTTAGGAGGGGGCGGGATGGTTGAGCAGTTCTTC
d_gene: TRBD2; v_gene: TRBV11-3; abundance: NA; j_gene: TRBJ2-1; CDR3aa: CASSLEGAGGSNEQFF; CDR3nt: TGTGCCAGCAGCTTAGAAGGAGCGGGAGGCTCCAATGAGCAGTTCTTC
d_gene: NA; v_gene: TRBV27; abundance: few; j_gene: TRBJ2-5; CDR3aa: CASSYDRRGQETQYF; CDR3nt: TGTGCCAGCAGTTATGACAGGCGGGGGCAAGAGACCCAGTACTTC
d_gene: NA; v_gene: TRBV12-3/TRBV12-4; abundance: NA; j_gene: TRBJ2-1; CDR3aa: CASQRGGSSYNEQFF; CDR3nt: TGTGCCAGCCAAAGGGGGGGGAGCTCCTACAATGAGCAGTTCTTC
d_gene: TRBD2; v_gene: TRBV12-3/TRBV12-4; abundance: NA; j_gene: TRBJ2-1; CDR3aa: CASRPTSGVYNEQFF; CDR3nt: TGTGCCAGCAGACCTACTAGCGGGGTCTACAATGAGCAGTTCTTC
d_gene: NA; v_gene: TRBV4-2; abundance: few; j_gene: TRBJ2-7; CDR3aa: CASGILRREQYF; CDR3nt: TGTGCCAGCGGGATTTTACGGCGCGAGCAGTACTTC
d_gene: NA; v_gene: TRBV10-3; abundance: many; j_gene: TRBJ2-1; CDR3aa: CAISAERNEQFF; CDR3nt: TGTGCCATCAGTGCAGAACGCAATGAGCAGTTCTTC
d_gene: NA; v_gene: TRBV20-1; abundance: NA; j_gene: TRBJ1-6; CDR3aa: CGSEGKPYNSPLHF; CDR3nt: TGCGGATCTGAAGGGAAACCCTATAATTCACCCCTCCACTTT
d_gene: TRBD2; v_gene: TRBV6-4; abundance: few; j_gene: TRBJ2-2; CDR3aa: CASSYAGGDTGELFF; CDR3nt: TGTGCCAGCAGCTATGCGGGAGGGGACACCGGGGAGCTGTTTTTT
d_gene: NA; v_gene: TRBV27; abundance: many; j_gene: TRBJ2-6; CDR3aa: CASSFRIVFSGANVLTF; CDR3nt: TGTGCCAGCAGTTTCCGGATAGTGTTCTCTGGGGCCAACGTCCTGACTTTC
d_gene: NA; v_gene: TRBV20-1; abundance: few; j_gene: TRBJ2-7; CDR3aa: CSALFAGIGNEQYF; CDR3nt: TGCAGTGCCCTTTTCGCGGGAATCGGTAACGAGCAGTACTTC
d_gene: NA; v_gene: TRBV29-1; abundance: many; j_gene: TRBJ1-1; CDR3aa: CSVQGAESLNTEAFF; CDR3nt: TGCAGCGTTCAAGGGGCGGAAAGTTTGAACACTGAAGCTTTCTTT
d_gene: NA; v_gene: TRBV7-6; abundance: few; j_gene: TRBJ1-5; CDR3aa: CASSLGTFRSNQPQHF; CDR3nt: TGTGCCAGCAGCTTAGGAACATTTCGGAGCAATCAGCCCCAGCATTTT
d_gene: NA; v_gene: TRBV27; abundance: few; j_gene: TRBJ2-7; CDR3aa: CASSSTGTAGYEQYF; CDR3nt: TGTGCCAGCAGTTCCACCGGGACGGCAGGCTACGAGCAGTACTTC
d_gene: NA; v_gene: TRBV5-1; abundance: many; j_gene: TRBJ2-1; CDR3aa: CASSLEGAFNEQFF; CDR3nt: TGCGCCAGCAGCTTGGAGGGTGCATTCAATGAGCAGTTCTTC
d_gene: NA; v_gene: TRBV11-2; abundance: NA; j_gene: TRBJ2-1; CDR3aa: CASSFDTANEQFF; CDR3nt: TGTGCCAGCAGCTTTGATACGGCAAATGAGCAGTTCTTC
d_gene: TRBD2; v_gene: TRBV7-8; abundance: many; j_gene: TRBJ2-1; CDR3aa: CASSLARESDEQFF; CDR3nt: TGTGCCAGCAGCTTAGCGCGGGAGAGCGATGAGCAGTTCTTC
d_gene: NA; v_gene: TRBV12-3/TRBV12-4; abundance: few; j_gene: TRBJ2-5; CDR3aa: CASSWTKQETQYF; CDR3nt: TGTGCCAGCAGTTGGACTAAGCAAGAGACCCAGTACTTC